Presented here are 21 T cell receptor beta chains from one specimen sequenced in a study of blood T cell repertoires in COVID-19. Profiling relied on immunoSEQ multiplex PCR, and the TCRdb table lists in-frame clones only, not all of them. Found here are fewer than 50,000 clones, more than 65% of them singletons; the top ten hold 7.5% to 8.5%. The source material was peripheral blood. These receptors were obtained from a human donor in a cohort sampled during active COVID-19.

This chain joins TRBV6-5 and TRBJ2-1; 8 positions match TRBD2. The junction had 8 bases not matched to a gene; V was cut back by 6 bases and J by 7 bases. The CDR3 loop spans 14 amino acids. CDR1 and CDR2 (germline): MNHEY, SVGAGI. The CDR3 region is CASSPAAGENEQFF. CDR3 sequence (DNA): TGTGCCAGCAGCCCCGCAGCGGGAGAGAATGAGCAGTTCTTC.

The V call is TRBV5-6, the J call TRBJ2-2; maybe TRBD2 (5 bases). The CDR3 is 15 residues long. Looked up from germline, CDR1 is SGHDT and CDR2 is YYEEEE. V was pared by 4 bases and J by 4 bases, with 14 bases between. This CDR3 reads CASSMVGVSTGELFF. CDR3 nucleotides: TGTGCCAGCAGCATGGTGGGAGTGAGCACCGGGGAGCTGTTTTTT. The entire variable domain, with the rest obtained from reference TRBV5-6 and TRBJ2-2, is as follows: DAGVTQSPTHLIKTRGQQVTLRCSPKSGHDTVSWYQQALGQGPQFIFQYYEEEERQRGNFPDRFSGHQFPNYSSELNVNALLLGDSALYLCASSMVGVSTGELFFGEGSRLTVL.

The CDR3 reads CASSPGGTNTGELFF. The DNA of the CDR3 is TGTGCCAGCAGCCCCGGGGGGACGAACACCGGGGAGCTGTTTTTT. The rearrangement joins TRBV5-4 to TRBJ2-2, with 7 bases aligning to TRBD2. Germline lookup yields CDR1 SGHNT and CDR2 YYREEE (reference sequence). This CDR3 region has 15 residues. J gave up 0 bases and V 4 bases, and 3 bases lay outside the gene matches.

The chain is built from TRBV3-1 (or the pseudogene TRBV3-2) and TRBJ1-3, with TRBD1 matching over 7 bases. V dropped 1 base and J dropped 5; count of bases not matched to a gene: 11. CDR1 LGHDT and CDR2 YNNKEL come from the germline V gene (reference sequence). The CDR3 is 17 residues long. The CDR3 protein is CASSQVRGTGVRNTIYF. Written as DNA, the CDR3 is TGTGCCAGCAGCCAAGTGCGCGGAACAGGGGTAAGAAACACCATATATTTT.

The V and J genes are TRBV7-6 and TRBJ2-3, with D perhaps matching TRBD2 (5 bases). Per the germline V gene, CDR1 is SGHVS and CDR2 is FNYEAQ. There are 15 residues in the CDR3. Deletions cut 1 base from V and 6 bases from J, with 14 bases between. The CDR3 here is CASSLDLVGIDTQYF. Here the CDR3 DNA reads TGTGCCAGCAGCTTAGATCTGGTCGGGATCGATACGCAGTATTTT.

This clone occurred once. The chain joins TRBV18 to TRBJ2-7; TRBD1 is a possible D gene (5 bases). Trimming left V 5 bases short and J 5 bases short, with 10 bases between. CDR3 length equals 12 residues. The germline CDR1 and CDR2 sequences are KGHSH and LQKENI. The CDR3 loop is CASSAGNHEQYF. The CDR3 coding sequence is TGTGCCAGCTCAGCAGGGAACCACGAGCAGTACTTC.

The count of this clone is one. The chain carries TRBV3-1 (or the pseudogene TRBV3-2) and TRBJ1-4, with D perhaps TRBD1 (5 bases). The CDR3 spans 17 residues. The V end was cut by 0 bases, the J end by 0 bases, with 11 bases between. The germline CDR1 and CDR2 sequences are LGHDT and YNNKEL (reference sequence). The CDR3 here is CASSQEGPRATNEKLFF. CDR3 DNA: TGTGCCAGCAGCCAAGAGGGGCCAAGAGCAACTAATGAAAAACTGTTTTTT.

The rearrangement joins TRBV5-1 to TRBJ1-1; 7 bases agree with TRBD1. The CDR3 is made up of 14 amino acids. CDR1 and CDR2 from the germline V gene are SGHRS and YFSETQ. V trimming: 4 bases; J trimming: 3 bases; junction bases outside the gene matches: 6. The CDR3: CASSPRTGDTEAFF. The CDR3, as DNA: TGCGCCAGCAGCCCCCGGACAGGAGACACTGAAGCTTTCTTT.

The chain joins TRBV2 to TRBJ1-5; a weak D match, TRBD1 (6 bases). The germline V and J ends were trimmed by 3 bases and 5 bases, with 14 bases remaining between them. Germline assignment: CDR1 SNHLY and CDR2 FYNNEI. The CDR3 is 15 amino acids. This CDR3 is CASSDRGSNYQPQHF. The CDR3, as DNA: TGTGCCAGCAGTGACAGGGGATCTAACTATCAGCCCCAGCATTTT.

This chain connects TRBV5-5 to TRBJ2-1; 9 nucleotides align to TRBD2. This CDR3 is built from 15 residues. Trimming took 0 bases from V and 7 from J; bases not matched to a gene: 5. Germline V gives CDR1 SGHKS, CDR2 YYEKEE (reference sequence). CDR3 sequence: CASSLEAGGWNEQFF. CDR3 in DNA: TGTGCCAGCAGCTTGGAGGCGGGAGGGTGGAATGAGCAGTTCTTC.

The chain uses TRBV10-3 and TRBJ2-3, with TRBD2 matching 10 bases. V was clipped by 2 bases and J by 7 bases; unmatched bases: 18. Germline V gene sequence: CDR1 ENHRY, CDR2 SYGVKD. The CDR3 contains 19 residues. The CDR3 coding sequence is TGTGCCATCAGTGAGGTAGGGGGCGAGACTAGCGGGTTCTGGAATACGCAGTATTTT. Amino acid sequence: CAISEVGGETSGFWNTQYF.

The chain couples TRBV28 to TRBJ1-1, with a weak D call TRBD1 (6 bases). Deletions cut 5 bases from V and 5 bases from J, with 12 bases between. The CDR3 runs to 13 residues. CDR1 MDHEN and CDR2 SYDVKM come from the germline V gene. In nucleotides, the CDR3 is TGTGCCAGCAGTCACAGGGTTCGGACTGAAGCTTTCTTT. Its protein product is CASSHRVRTEAFF.

The rearrangement uses TRBV7-2 and TRBJ2-1, with 10 bases that match TRBD2. From germline, CDR1 is SGHTA and CDR2 FQGNSA. With V trimmed by 1 base and J by 9 bases, 6 bases remained unmatched. The CDR3 sequence is 15 residues long. The CDR3 bases are TGTGCCAGCAGCTTAGTGTCTAGCGGGAGTGGTGAGCAGTTCTTC. It encodes CASSLVSSGSGEQFF. The whole variable domain, remainder taken from reference TRBV7-2 and TRBJ2-1, is GAGVSQSPSNKVTEKGKDVELRCDPISGHTALYWYRQSLGQGLEFLIYFQGNSAPDKSGLPSDRFSAERTGGSVSTLTIQRTQQEDSAVYLCASSLVSSGSGEQFFGPGTRLTVL.

The J gene is TRBJ1-1, the V gene TRBV7-2, with TRBD1 matching over 9 bases. Germline values: CDR1 SGHTA, CDR2 FQGNSA. V lost 7 bases, J lost 5 bases, and 5 bases stayed unmatched. The CDR3 contains 13 residues. Here the CDR3 DNA reads TGTGCCAGCATACAGGGGGCCTTTACTGAAGCTTTCTTT. This codes for CASIQGAFTEAFF.

CDR3 in amino acids: CASSYVVRSEAFF. Here the CDR3 DNA reads TGTGCCAGCAGTTACGTGGTGAGGAGTGAAGCTTTCTTT. The rearrangement links TRBV6-6 to TRBJ1-1; unclear D gene. Germline V CDR1 and CDR2: MNHNY, SVGAGI (reference sequence). The CDR3 contains 13 residues. V gave up 2 bases and J gave up 7 bases, with 11 bases separating them.

This chain joins TRBV24-1 and TRBJ2-2; 10 positions match TRBD2. The CDR3 spans 19 residues. V lost 5 bases, J lost 4 bases, and 15 bases stayed unmatched. CDR1 and CDR2 (germline): KGHDR, SFDVKD. The DNA of the CDR3 is TGTGCCACCAGTGTTCCTAGCGGGAGCTACATTGGTAGCACCGGGGAGCTGTTTTTT. Its translation: CATSVPSGSYIGSTGELFF.

The chain couples TRBV4-2 to TRBJ1-2; tentative D call: TRBD1 (6 bases). V lost 1 base and J 4 bases, leaving 13 bases between the germline ends. Germline-derived CDR1 and CDR2 are LGHNA and YNFKEQ. The CDR3 is made up of 15 amino acids. The DNA for the CDR3 is TGTGCCAGCAGCCAAGGGGGGGGCGCAGGCTATGGCTACACCTTC. Its protein is CASSQGGGAGYGYTF.

The chain employs TRBV11-2 and TRBJ2-1, with 10 bases aligning to TRBD1. Germline V CDR1 and CDR2: SGHAT, FQNNGV. The CDR3 is 15 residues long. The V segment lost 5 bases and the J segment 8 bases; nucleotides outside the gene matches: 9. CDR3 nucleotides: TGTGCCAGCAGCCGAGACAGGGGGCGCTTCTATGAGCAGTTCTTC. Amino acid sequence: CASSRDRGRFYEQFF.

The V gene is TRBV7-2, the J gene TRBJ1-5; 11 nucleotides match TRBD1. This CDR3 is 18 amino acids long. The germline V gene encodes CDR1 SGHTA and CDR2 FQGNSA. V was clipped by 1 base and J by 7 bases; unmatched bases: 12. Written as DNA, the CDR3 is TGTGCCAGCAGCTTAGAAACATGGCGGGACAGGGGGGGGCAGCCCCAGCATTTT. Its translation is CASSLETWRDRGGQPQHF.

This sequence joins TRBV28 and TRBJ2-6; D is possibly TRBD1 (5 bases). The V end was cut by 9 bases, the J end by 3 bases, with 12 bases between. Germline V gives CDR1 MDHEN, CDR2 SYDVKM. The CDR3 sequence is 14 residues long. CDR3 sequence: CARVQGYGANVLTF. CDR3 nucleotides: TGTGCCAGGGTTCAGGGCTATGGGGCCAACGTCCTGACTTTC.

The rearrangement links TRBV11-2 to TRBJ2-7, with 10 bases that match TRBD2. CDR1 is SGHAT, CDR2 FQNNGV, per germline. This CDR3 spans 14 amino acids. V lost 7 bases and J lost 2; bases outside the gene matches: 5. CDR3 bases: TGTGCCAGCAACCGAGCGGGAGGGGCCTACGAGCAGTACTTC. Protein product: CASNRAGGAYEQYF.